This passage covers 30 T cell receptor beta chains from one sample sequenced in a study of beta chain bispecific antibodies for T cell cancers. Study-level findings and limits: In these mixed samples, most targeted TRBV reads derived from the leukemia cell line.

No cognate antigen is known for these TCRs. Either OKT3 anti-CD3 antibody or CD3/CD28 beads expanded T cells from blood mononuclear cells over about three days. TCRdb called the 5' RACE reads again in MiXCR, with one record for every CDR3 protein. Of more than 15,000 distinct CDR3 sequences listed, approximately 2.2% are singletons. The sequencing input was healthy donor T cells cultured with leukemia cells. These receptors came from a human donor in good health. Some clones in this sample may be carry-over from other donors' samples.

The sample holds many counts of this clonotype. The chain employs TRBV19 and TRBJ1-5; maybe TRBD1 (5 bases). The CDR3 is made up of 13 amino acids. Trimming cost V 10 bases and J 2 bases, with 12 bases left between them. CDR1 is LNHDA and CDR2 is SQIVND in the germline V gene (reference sequence). CDR3 DNA sequence: TGTGCCACCCGGGGCGGCGGCAATCAGCCCCAGCATTTT. Its protein product is CATRGGGNQPQHF. Full variable domain (remainder filled in from reference TRBV19 and TRBJ1-5): DGGITQSPKYLFRKEGQNVTLSCEQNLNHDAMYWYRQDPGQGLRLIYYSQIVNDFQKGDIAEGYSVSREKKESFPLTVTSAQKNPTAFYLCATRGGGNQPQHFGDGTRLSIL.

This clonotype appeared many times. This rearrangement joins TRBV5-1 to TRBJ1-1, with unresolved D. The V end was cut by 0 bases, the J end by 2 bases, with 14 bases between. Germline lookup yields CDR1 SGHRS and CDR2 YFSETQ. The CDR3 runs 16 residues. This chain's CDR3 is CASSLVGAGPNTEAFF. CDR3 bases: TGCGCCAGCAGCTTGGTGGGCGCCGGGCCCAACACTGAAGCTTTCTTT.

The sample holds many counts of this clonotype. J is TRBJ2-3 and V is TRBV30; D possibly matches TRBD1 or TRBD2 (5 bases each). Germline CDR1 and CDR2: GTSNPN and SVGIG (reference sequence). The CDR3 spans 14 residues. V lost 0 bases and J lost 4, with 11 bases in between. CDR3 bases: TGTGCCTGGAGTGTAAATGGGGGACCAGATACGCAGTATTTT. Protein: CAWSVNGGPDTQYF.

A few counts support this clonotype. The chain carries TRBV2 and TRBJ2-5; 10 bases align to TRBD2. V trimming: 8 bases; J trimming: 5 bases; junction bases outside the gene matches: 2. The CDR3 sequence is 12 residues long. In germline, CDR1 is SNHLY, CDR2 FYNNEI. CDR3 loop: CASRLAGETQYF. CDR3 nucleotides: TGTGCCAGCCGACTAGCGGGTGAGACCCAGTACTTC.

This clonotype was seen at least ten times. The chain links TRBV20-1 to TRBJ2-6; D call uncertain. From germline, CDR1 is DFQATT and CDR2 SNEGSKA (reference sequence). The CDR3 runs to 17 residues. With 6 bases removed from V and 0 bases from J, the gap between germline ends came to 18 bases. CDR3 loop: CSAQSRAITSGANVLTF. For the CDR3, the DNA is TGCAGTGCCCAGTCCCGGGCCATAACCTCTGGGGCCAACGTCCTGACTTTC.

This clonotype has ten or more counts. V gene TRBV6-5 combines with J gene TRBJ2-5; D call uncertain. Trimming removed 6 bases from V and 5 bases from J, with 13 bases in between. The length of the CDR3 is 13 residues. Per germline, CDR1 MNHEY and CDR2 SVGAGI. The CDR3 region is CASRDEGLETQYF. DNA of the CDR3: TGTGCCAGCAGGGACGAAGGGTTGGAGACCCAGTACTTC.

The table lists this clonotype with many counts. The rearrangement links TRBV28 to TRBJ1-5, with D tentatively TRBD1 (5 bases). Germline CDR1 is MDHEN and CDR2 is SYDVKM. V dropped 8 bases and J dropped 4 bases, with 9 bases sitting between them. The CDR3 sequence is 12 residues long. The CDR3 is CASREGNQPQHF. CDR3 nucleotide sequence: TGTGCCAGCCGGGAGGGGAATCAGCCCCAGCATTTT.

Many counts were recorded for this clonotype. This sequence joins TRBV30 and TRBJ2-7; D remains ambiguous. CDR1 is GTSNPN, CDR2 SVGIG, per germline (reference sequence). The CDR3 is made up of 12 amino acids. V lost 1 base and J 1 base, leaving 5 bases between the germline ends. This CDR3 reads CAWSGPSYEQYF. CDR3 nucleotides: TGTGCCTGGAGTGGCCCTTCCTACGAGCAGTACTTC.

This clonotype came up many times. The J gene is TRBJ1-2, the V gene TRBV30; D is unresolved. This CDR3 is 11 amino acids long. The germline V gene encodes CDR1 GTSNPN and CDR2 SVGIG (reference sequence). Between the trimmed V and J ends, which lost 3 bases and 2 bases, there was a span of 4 bases. The DNA of the CDR3 is TGTGCCTGGAGGGACAACTATGGCTACACCTTC. Encoded protein: CAWRDNYGYTF. Looking up the rest from reference TRBV30 and TRBJ1-2 gives the full variable domain: SQTIHQWPATLVQPVGSPLSLECTVEGTSNPNLYWYRQAAGRGLQLLFYSVGIGQISSEVPQNLSASRPQDRQFILSSKKLLLSDSGFYLCAWRDNYGYTFGSGTRLTVV.

There are many counts of this clonotype. The DNA of the CDR3 is TGTGCCAGCAGCGGACGGACAGGAAAGAACACCGGGGAGCTGTTTTTT. As protein: CASSGRTGKNTGELFF. The chain is built from TRBV7-9 and TRBJ2-2; 7 bases are shared with TRBD1. After removal of 5 bases from V and 1 base from J, the junction contained 7 bases not matched to a gene. The CDR3 is 16 residues long. The germline V gene has CDR1 SEHNR and CDR2 FQNEAQ (reference sequence).

This clonotype was recorded many times. The chain combines TRBV2 with TRBJ1-1; D gene unclear. CDR3 length: 14 residues. Per germline, CDR1 SNHLY and CDR2 FYNNEI. V was shortened by 4 bases and J by 4 bases, with 13 bases between the two germline ends. The CDR3 reads CASSAAGGVTEAFF. CDR3 DNA sequence: TGTGCCAGCAGTGCGGCAGGAGGCGTCACTGAAGCTTTCTTT.

This clonotype is judged medium-sized. A junction boundary mismatches the germline segment, possibly from a read error. The V call is TRBV6-6, the J call TRBJ1-2, with D hard to call. This CDR3 is built from 15 residues. Germline CDR1 reads MNHNY; CDR2 reads SVGAGI (reference sequence). Written as DNA, the CDR3 is TGTGCCAGCGGCGATATCGACGGGAAAGGAACGGGTTTTATCTTC. It encodes CASGDIDGKGTGFIF.

This clonotype has a handful of counts. V and J are TRBV27 and TRBJ2-1; TRBD1 matches at 7 bases. V was pared by 7 bases and J by 4 bases, with 13 bases of the junction left unmatched. The germline CDR1 and CDR2 sequences are MNHEY and SMNVEV (reference sequence). CDR3 length equals 16 residues. CDR3 sequence reads: CASTPLRDRPYNEQFF. In nucleotides, the CDR3 is TGTGCCAGCACCCCCCTCCGGGACAGACCGTACAATGAGCAGTTCTTC.

This clonotype is termed medium-sized. CDR3 in DNA: TGTGCCAGCAGCCAAGATCGAATTAGGACAGGCCTGGGTGAGCAGTACTTC. Its protein is CASSQDRIRTGLGEQYF. The chain recombines TRBV4-2 with TRBJ2-7; the match to TRBD1 covers 7 bases. V shed 0 bases and J 7 bases; nucleotides not matched to a gene: 15. The germline V gene has CDR1 LGHNA and CDR2 YNFKEQ. This CDR3 region has 17 residues.

There are many counts of this clonotype. The gene calls are TRBV7-2 and TRBJ2-7, with D possibly TRBD1 on 6 matching bases. This CDR3 is 16 amino acids long. CDR1 and CDR2 from the germline V gene are SGHTA and FQGNSA. V was clipped by 5 bases and J by 2 bases, with 19 bases between them. In DNA, the CDR3 is TGTGCCAGCAGCAATGGACGGGGACAATCGGCCTACGAGCAGTACTTC. Translation gives CASSNGRGQSAYEQYF.

The table lists this clonotype with many counts. The V and J genes are TRBV20-1 and TRBJ2-5; possible D gene TRBD2, 6 bases. The CDR3 spans 13 residues. CDR1 is DFQATT, CDR2 SNEGSKA, per germline (reference sequence). V was pared by 6 bases and J by 7 bases, with 18 bases between. The DNA for the CDR3 is TGCAGTGCCCATAGGGACTCCTGGGGGACCCAGTACTTC. Translated: CSAHRDSWGTQYF.

The sample holds many counts of this clonotype. This chain uses TRBV20-1 with TRBJ2-5, with no clear D. CDR1 is DFQATT, CDR2 SNEGSKA, per germline (reference sequence). The CDR3 is 11 residues long. The germline V and J ends were trimmed by 0 bases and 10 bases, with 9 bases remaining between them. CDR3 region: CSARDGRDQYF. CDR3 sequence (DNA): TGCAGTGCTAGAGATGGAAGGGACCAGTACTTC.

Ten or more counts support this clonotype. The chain links TRBV5-4 to TRBJ1-6; 10 positions agree with TRBD1. Trimming removed 6 bases from V and 10 bases from J; junction bases left unmatched: 10. This CDR3 contains 15 residues. CDR1 SGHNT and CDR2 YYREEE come from the germline V gene (reference sequence). DNA of the CDR3: TGTGCCAGCACCCTGACCGGGACAGGGGACTCACCCCTCCACTTT. Protein product: CASTLTGTGDSPLHF.

This clonotype was picked up many times. This chain connects TRBV19 to TRBJ1-5; no firm D call. Germline CDR1 LNHDA, CDR2 SQIVND (reference sequence). V lost 3 bases and J 0 bases, leaving 0 bases between the germline ends. The CDR3 has 12 amino acids. The DNA for the CDR3 is TGTGCCAGTAGTATTAGCAATCAGCCCCAGCATTTT. As protein: CASSISNQPQHF.

The rearrangement links TRBV15 to TRBJ1-5; D perhaps matches TRBD1 (6 bases). CDR1 is LNHNV, CDR2 YYDKDF, per germline (reference sequence). CDR3 size: 16 residues. V was trimmed by 1 base and J by 5 bases, leaving 15 bases between them. CDR3 in amino acids: CATSRVPGAGDQPQHF. The CDR3 region has the DNA TGTGCCACCAGCAGAGTCCCAGGGGCAGGGGATCAGCCCCAGCATTTT.

There are a few counts of this clonotype. The chain uses TRBV7-9 and TRBJ2-7; TRBD2 agrees at 9 bases. Germline V gene lookup returns CDR1 SEHNR and CDR2 FQNEAQ (reference sequence). This CDR3 has 16 residues. J gave up 5 bases and V 1 base, and 9 bases lay outside the gene matches. The CDR3 is CASSLDPGTSSHEQYF. CDR3 coding DNA: TGTGCCAGCAGCTTAGACCCCGGGACTAGCAGTCACGAGCAGTACTTC.

Ten or more counts support this clonotype. The chain couples TRBV15 to TRBJ2-5; 9 nucleotides align to TRBD2. Unmatched junction bases numbered 8, after V lost 5 bases and J lost 4 bases. From germline, CDR1 is LNHNV and CDR2 YYDKDF (reference sequence). The CDR3 is 15 amino acids. The CDR3 is CATSRGAGGSETQYF. Written as DNA, the CDR3 is TGTGCCACCAGCCGAGGAGCGGGGGGCTCAGAGACCCAGTACTTC.

Many counts were recorded for this clonotype. The chain recombines TRBV5-1 with TRBJ2-7, with TRBD2 matching 12 bases. The CDR3 runs to 18 residues. The germline gives CDR1 SGHRS, CDR2 YFSETQ. After removal of 4 bases from V and 1 base from J, the junction contained 12 bases not matched to a gene. The CDR3: CASSNLPTSGGISYEQYF. DNA of the CDR3: TGCGCCAGCAGCAACCTCCCCACTAGCGGGGGGATATCCTACGAGCAGTACTTC.

This clonotype came up many times. The V call is TRBV20-1, the J call TRBJ2-1, with D hard to call. The V and J ends lost 0 bases and 8 bases respectively, with 14 bases between them. Germline V gene lookup returns CDR1 DFQATT and CDR2 SNEGSKA (reference sequence). The CDR3 loop spans 14 amino acids. CDR3 residues: CSARDEGRSYEQFF. CDR3 sequence (DNA): TGCAGTGCTAGAGATGAAGGCAGGAGCTATGAGCAGTTCTTC.

The sample holds many counts of this clonotype. The gene calls are TRBV4-1 and TRBJ2-7; 7 nucleotides agree with TRBD1. Germline V gene data show CDR1 as MGHRA and CDR2 as YSYEKL. The junction had 3 bases not matched to a gene; V was cut back by 1 base and J by 3 bases. The CDR3 length is 14 residues. CDR3 sequence (DNA): TGCGCCAGCAGCCAAGGGGGACAGTTCTACGAGCAGTACTTC. It yields the protein CASSQGGQFYEQYF.

The sample holds many counts of this clonotype. The V and J genes are TRBV20-1 and TRBJ1-2, with TRBD1 identical over 8 bases. The V segment lost 0 bases and the J segment 4 bases; nucleotides outside the gene matches: 4. The length of the CDR3 is 14 residues. Germline V gene data show CDR1 as DFQATT and CDR2 as SNEGSKA (reference sequence). The CDR3, as DNA: TGCAGTGCTAGAGAGTCGACAGGGGTCTATGGCTACACCTTC. Translating it yields CSARESTGVYGYTF.

This clonotype was seen ten or more times. The V and J genes are TRBV20-1 and TRBJ1-2; 9 nucleotides agree with TRBD1. V shed 0 bases and J 5 bases; nucleotides not matched to a gene: 4. From germline, CDR1 is DFQATT and CDR2 SNEGSKA (reference sequence). The CDR3 has 14 amino acids. The CDR3 is CSARDVDRGYGYTF. The CDR3 DNA is TGCAGTGCTAGAGACGTCGACAGGGGGTATGGCTACACCTTC.

This clonotype has ten or more counts. The rearrangement uses TRBV6-1 and TRBJ1-5; weak D call: TRBD1 (5 bases). Germline CDR1 reads MNHNS; CDR2 reads SASEGT. CDR3 length: 16 amino acids. The ends were cut back, 6 bases at V and 0 bases at J, with 15 bases in the middle. The CDR3 bases are TGTGCCAGCAGCTCCGCCGGGGCGTATAGCAATCAGCCCCAGCATTTT. It translates to CASSSAGAYSNQPQHF.

This clonotype was found many times. One junction end disagrees with the germline gene, perhaps due to a read error. The genes are TRBV7-7 and TRBJ2-7; TRBD2 might be the D (7 bases). This CDR3 has 14 amino acids. Germline CDR1 and CDR2: SSHAT and FNYEAQ (reference sequence). CDR3 sequence reads: CASSLLGGAAEQYF. CDR3 in DNA: TGTGCTAGCAGCTTACTAGGGGGGGCGGCCGAGCAGTACTTC.

Ten or more counts support this clonotype. This chain links TRBV28 with TRBJ1-6, with 8 bases aligning to TRBD1. The germline V gene encodes CDR1 MDHEN and CDR2 SYDVKM. This CDR3 region has 14 residues. With V trimmed by 7 bases and J by 9 bases, 8 bases remained unmatched. CDR3 bases: TGTGCCAGCACCCGGACAGGGTTTAGTTCACCCCTCCACTTT. The encoded protein is CASTRTGFSSPLHF.